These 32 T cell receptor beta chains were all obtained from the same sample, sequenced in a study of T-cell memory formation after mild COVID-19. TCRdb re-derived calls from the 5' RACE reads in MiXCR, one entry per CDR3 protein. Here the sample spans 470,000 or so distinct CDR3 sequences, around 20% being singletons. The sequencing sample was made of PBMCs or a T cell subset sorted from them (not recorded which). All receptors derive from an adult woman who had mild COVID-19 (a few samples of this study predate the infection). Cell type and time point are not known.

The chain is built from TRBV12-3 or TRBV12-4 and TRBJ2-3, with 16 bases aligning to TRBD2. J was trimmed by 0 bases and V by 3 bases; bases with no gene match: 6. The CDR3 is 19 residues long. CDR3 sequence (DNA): TGTGCCAGCAGTTTGGGACTAGCGGGAGGGCGGGGAAGCACAGATACGCAGTATTTT. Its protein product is CASSLGLAGGRGSTDTQYF.

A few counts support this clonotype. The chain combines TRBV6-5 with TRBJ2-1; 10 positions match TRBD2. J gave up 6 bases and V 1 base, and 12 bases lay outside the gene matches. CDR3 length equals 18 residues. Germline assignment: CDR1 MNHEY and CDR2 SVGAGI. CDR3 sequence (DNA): TGTGCCAGCAGTTACTTGGCCCCCTCGGCTAGCGGGAGCAATGAGCAGTTCTTC. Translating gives CASSYLAPSASGSNEQFF.

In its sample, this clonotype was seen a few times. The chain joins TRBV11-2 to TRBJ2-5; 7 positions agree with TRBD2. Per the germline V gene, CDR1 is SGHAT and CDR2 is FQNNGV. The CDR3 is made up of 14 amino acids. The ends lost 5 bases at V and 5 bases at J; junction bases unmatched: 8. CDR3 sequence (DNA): TGTGCCAGCAGCCGGCAGCGGGGTGGTGAGACCCAGTACTTC. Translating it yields CASSRQRGGETQYF.

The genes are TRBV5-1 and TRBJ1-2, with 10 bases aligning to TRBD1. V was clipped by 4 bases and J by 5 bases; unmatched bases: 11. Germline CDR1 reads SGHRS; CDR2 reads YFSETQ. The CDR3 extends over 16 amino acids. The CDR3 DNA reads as TGCGCCAGCAGCCCGACGGGACAGGGGAAGGGATATGGCTACACCTTC. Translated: CASSPTGQGKGYGYTF. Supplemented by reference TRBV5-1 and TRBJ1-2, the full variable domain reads KAGVTQTPRYLIKTRGQQVTLSCSPISGHRSVSWYQQTPGQGLQFLFEYFSETQRNKGNFPGRFSGRQFSNSRSEMNVSTLELGDSALYLCASSPTGQGKGYGYTFGSGTRLTVV.

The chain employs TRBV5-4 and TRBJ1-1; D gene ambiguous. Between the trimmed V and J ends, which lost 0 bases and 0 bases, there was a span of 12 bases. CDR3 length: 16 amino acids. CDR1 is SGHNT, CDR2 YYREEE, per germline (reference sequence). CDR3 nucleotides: TGTGCCAGCAGCTTGGAGACGTTCCCCATGAACACTGAAGCTTTCTTT. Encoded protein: CASSLETFPMNTEAFF.

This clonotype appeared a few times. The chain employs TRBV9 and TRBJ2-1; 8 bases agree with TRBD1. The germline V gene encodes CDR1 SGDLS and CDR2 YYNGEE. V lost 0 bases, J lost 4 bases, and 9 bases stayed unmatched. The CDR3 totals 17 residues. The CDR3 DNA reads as TGTGCCAGCAGCGTAGACGGACAGGGAATAGCGTACAATGAGCAGTTCTTC. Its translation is CASSVDGQGIAYNEQFF.

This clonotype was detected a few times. The CDR3 nucleotides are TGTGCCAGCAGTTTAGCACAGGGGGGGGCTGGTGATGGCTACACCTTC. Protein product: CASSLAQGGAGDGYTF. The chain couples TRBV12-3 or TRBV12-4 to TRBJ1-2, with TRBD1 matching over 8 bases. Unmatched junction bases numbered 9, after V lost 0 bases and J lost 6 bases. The CDR3 is made up of 16 amino acids.

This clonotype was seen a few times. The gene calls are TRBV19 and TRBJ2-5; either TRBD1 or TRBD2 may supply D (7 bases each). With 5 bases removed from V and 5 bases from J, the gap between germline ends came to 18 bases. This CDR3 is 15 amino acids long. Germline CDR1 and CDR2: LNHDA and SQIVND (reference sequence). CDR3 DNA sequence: TGTGCCAGTAGTTTCCAGACAGGGAGGGTCGAGACCCAGTACTTC. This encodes CASSFQTGRVETQYF.

For the CDR3, the DNA is TGTGCCAGCAGCGACGGGACTAGCGGGGGGGAAGAGACCCAGTACTTC. As protein: CASSDGTSGGEETQYF. This chain joins TRBV7-6 and TRBJ2-5, with 16 bases identical to TRBD2. Trimming took 5 bases from V and 3 from J; bases not matched to a gene: 3. CDR1 and CDR2 from the germline V gene are SGHVS and FNYEAQ. This CDR3 is built from 16 residues.

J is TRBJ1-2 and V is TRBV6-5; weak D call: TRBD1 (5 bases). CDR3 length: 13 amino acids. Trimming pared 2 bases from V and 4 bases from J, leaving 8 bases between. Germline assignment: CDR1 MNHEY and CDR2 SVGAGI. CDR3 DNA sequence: TGTGCCAGCAGTTACGGGGACTTCTATGGCTACACCTTC. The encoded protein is CASSYGDFYGYTF.

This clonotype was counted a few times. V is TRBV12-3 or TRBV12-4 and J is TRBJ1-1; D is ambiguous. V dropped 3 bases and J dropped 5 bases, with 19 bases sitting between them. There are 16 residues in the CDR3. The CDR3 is CASSFPPVRVGTEAFF. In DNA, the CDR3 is TGTGCCAGCAGTTTCCCGCCCGTGAGGGTCGGGACTGAAGCTTTCTTT.

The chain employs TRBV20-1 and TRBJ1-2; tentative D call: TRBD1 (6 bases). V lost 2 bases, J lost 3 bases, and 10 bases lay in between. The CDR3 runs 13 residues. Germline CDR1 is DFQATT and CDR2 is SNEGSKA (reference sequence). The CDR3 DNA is TGCAGTGCTAGAAGGGAGGGGGACTATGGCTACACCTTC. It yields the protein CSARREGDYGYTF.

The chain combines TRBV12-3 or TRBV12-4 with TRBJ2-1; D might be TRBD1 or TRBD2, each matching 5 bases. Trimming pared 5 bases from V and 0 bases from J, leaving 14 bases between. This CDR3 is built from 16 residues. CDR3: CASSPSGRISYNEQFF. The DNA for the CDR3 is TGTGCCAGCAGTCCCTCGGGGCGGATCTCCTACAATGAGCAGTTCTTC.

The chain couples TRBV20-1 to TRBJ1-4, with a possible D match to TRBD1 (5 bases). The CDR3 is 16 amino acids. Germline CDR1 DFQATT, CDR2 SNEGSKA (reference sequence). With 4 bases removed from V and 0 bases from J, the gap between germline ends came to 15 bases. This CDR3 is CSANGVRGATNEKLFF. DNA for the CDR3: TGCAGTGCTAATGGCGTTAGGGGAGCAACTAATGAAAAACTGTTTTTT.

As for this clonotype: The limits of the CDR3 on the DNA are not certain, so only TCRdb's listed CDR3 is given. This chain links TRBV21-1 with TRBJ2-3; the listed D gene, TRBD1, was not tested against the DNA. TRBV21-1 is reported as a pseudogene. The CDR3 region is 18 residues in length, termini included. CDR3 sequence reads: CASSSFFGQGASTDTQYF.

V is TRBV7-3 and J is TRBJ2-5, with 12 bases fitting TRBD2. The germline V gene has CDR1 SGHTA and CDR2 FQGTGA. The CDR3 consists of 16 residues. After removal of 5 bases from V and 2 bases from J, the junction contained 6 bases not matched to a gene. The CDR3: CASSRGLAGTQETQYF. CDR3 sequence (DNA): TGTGCCAGCAGCCGTGGACTAGCGGGGACGCAAGAGACCCAGTACTTC.

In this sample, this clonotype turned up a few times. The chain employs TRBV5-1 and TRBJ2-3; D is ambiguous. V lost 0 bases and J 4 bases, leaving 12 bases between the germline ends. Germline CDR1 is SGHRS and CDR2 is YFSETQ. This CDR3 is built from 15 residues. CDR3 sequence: CASSLEGGKADTQYF. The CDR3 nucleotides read TGCGCCAGCAGCTTGGAGGGCGGTAAAGCAGATACGCAGTATTTT.

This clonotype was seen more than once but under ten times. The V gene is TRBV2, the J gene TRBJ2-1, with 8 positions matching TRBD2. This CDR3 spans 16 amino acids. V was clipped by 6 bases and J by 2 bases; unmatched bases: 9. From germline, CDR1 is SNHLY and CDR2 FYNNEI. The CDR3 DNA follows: TGTGCCAGCAGCCCCATACCGGGACTAGCCTACAATGAGCAGTTCTTC. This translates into CASSPIPGLAYNEQFF.

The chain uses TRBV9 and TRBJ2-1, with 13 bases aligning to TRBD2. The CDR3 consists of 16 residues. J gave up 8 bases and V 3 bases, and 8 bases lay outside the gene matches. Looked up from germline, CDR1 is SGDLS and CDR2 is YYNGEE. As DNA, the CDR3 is TGTGCCAGCAGCGGGACTAGCGGGAGTAAGGTCGATGAGCAGTTCTTC. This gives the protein CASSGTSGSKVDEQFF. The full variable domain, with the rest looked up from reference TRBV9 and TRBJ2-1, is DSGVTQTPKHLITATGQRVTLRCSPRSGDLSVYWYQQSLDQGLQFLIQYYNGEERAKGNILERFSAQQFPDLHSELNLSSLELGDSALYFCASSGTSGSKVDEQFFGPGTRLTVL.

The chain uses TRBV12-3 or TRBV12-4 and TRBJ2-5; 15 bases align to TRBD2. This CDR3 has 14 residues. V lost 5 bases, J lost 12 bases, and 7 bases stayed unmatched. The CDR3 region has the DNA TGTGCCAGCAGTCCGGGGACTAGCGGGGGGCCCAAGTACTTC. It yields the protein CASSPGTSGGPKYF.

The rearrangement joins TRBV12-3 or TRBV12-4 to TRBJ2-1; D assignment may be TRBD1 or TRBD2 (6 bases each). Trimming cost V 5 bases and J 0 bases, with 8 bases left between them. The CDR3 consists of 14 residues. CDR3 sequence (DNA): TGTGCCAGCAGTGAGGGGGGCTCCTACAATGAGCAGTTCTTC. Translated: CASSEGGSYNEQFF.

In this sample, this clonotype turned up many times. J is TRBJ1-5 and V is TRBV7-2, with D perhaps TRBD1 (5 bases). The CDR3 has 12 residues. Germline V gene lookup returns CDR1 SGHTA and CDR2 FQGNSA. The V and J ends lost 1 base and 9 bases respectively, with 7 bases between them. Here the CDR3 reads CASSLVGGPQHF. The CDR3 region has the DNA TGTGCCAGCAGCTTAGTCGGGGGGCCCCAGCATTTT.

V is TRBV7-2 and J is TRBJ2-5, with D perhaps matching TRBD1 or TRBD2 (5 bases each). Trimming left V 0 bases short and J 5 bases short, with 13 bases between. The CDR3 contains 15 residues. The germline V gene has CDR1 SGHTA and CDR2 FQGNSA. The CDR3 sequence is CASSLARTRGETQYF. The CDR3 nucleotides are TGTGCCAGCAGCTTAGCCAGGACACGAGGGGAGACCCAGTACTTC.

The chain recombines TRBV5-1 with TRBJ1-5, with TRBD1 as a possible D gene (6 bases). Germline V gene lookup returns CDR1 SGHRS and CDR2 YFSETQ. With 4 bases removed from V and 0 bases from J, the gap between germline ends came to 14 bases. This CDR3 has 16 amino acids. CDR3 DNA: TGCGCCAGCAGCCCGGGGGGGCGGGATAGCAATCAGCCCCAGCATTTT. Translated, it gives CASSPGGRDSNQPQHF. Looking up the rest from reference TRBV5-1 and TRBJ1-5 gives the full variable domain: KAGVTQTPRYLIKTRGQQVTLSCSPISGHRSVSWYQQTPGQGLQFLFEYFSETQRNKGNFPGRFSGRQFSNSRSEMNVSTLELGDSALYLCASSPGGRDSNQPQHFGDGTRLSIL.

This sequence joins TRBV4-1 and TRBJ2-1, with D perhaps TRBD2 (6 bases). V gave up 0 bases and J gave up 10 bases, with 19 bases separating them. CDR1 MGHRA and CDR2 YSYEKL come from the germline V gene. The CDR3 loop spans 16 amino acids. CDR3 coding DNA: TGCGCCAGCAGCCAAGATCAACGCTCCGGAGGGGCGGAGCAGTTCTTC. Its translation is CASSQDQRSGGAEQFF.

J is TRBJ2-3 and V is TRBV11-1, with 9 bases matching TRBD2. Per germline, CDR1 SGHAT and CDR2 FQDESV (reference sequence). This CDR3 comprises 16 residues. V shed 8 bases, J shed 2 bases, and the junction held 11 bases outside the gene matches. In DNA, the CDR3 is TGTGCCAGCTCCGACCGACTAGCGGAGTACACAGATACGCAGTATTTT. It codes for CASSDRLAEYTDTQYF.

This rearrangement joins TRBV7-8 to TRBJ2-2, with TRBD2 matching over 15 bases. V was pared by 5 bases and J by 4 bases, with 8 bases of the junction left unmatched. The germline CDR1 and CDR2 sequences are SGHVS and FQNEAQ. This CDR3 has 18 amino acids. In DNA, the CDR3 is TGTGCCAGCAGCCCCCGGACTAGCGGGAGGGGGGTCACCGGGGAGCTGTTTTTT. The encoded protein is CASSPRTSGRGVTGELFF. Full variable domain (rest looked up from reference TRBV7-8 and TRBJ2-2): GAGVSQSPRYKVAKRGQDVALRCDPISGHVSLFWYQQALGQGPEFLTYFQNEAQLDKSGLPSDRFFAERPEGSVSTLKIQRTQQEDSAVYLCASSPRTSGRGVTGELFFGEGSRLTVL.

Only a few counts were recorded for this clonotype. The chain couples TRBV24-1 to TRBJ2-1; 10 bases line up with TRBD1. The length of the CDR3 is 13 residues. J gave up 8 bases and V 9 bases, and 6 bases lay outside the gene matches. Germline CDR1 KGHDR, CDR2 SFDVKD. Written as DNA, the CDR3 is TGTGCCACCGGGACAGGGGCCCTGCATGAGCAGTTCTTC. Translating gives CATGTGALHEQFF.

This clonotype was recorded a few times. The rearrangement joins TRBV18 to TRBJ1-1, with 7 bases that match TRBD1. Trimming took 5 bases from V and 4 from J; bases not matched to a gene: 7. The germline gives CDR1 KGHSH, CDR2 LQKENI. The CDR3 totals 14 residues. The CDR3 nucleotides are TGTGCCAGCTCAAATCAGACAGGGCGCACTGAAGCTTTCTTT. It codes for CASSNQTGRTEAFF.

The CDR3 DNA sequence: TGTGCCAGCAGTGAAGCCGGGACAGGCGCACCCTACGAGCAGTACTTC. It is translated as CASSEAGTGAPYEQYF. The J gene is TRBJ2-7, the V gene TRBV2, with TRBD1 identical over 8 bases. The CDR3 has 16 residues. Germline V CDR1 and CDR2: SNHLY, FYNNEI. V shed 0 bases and J 2 bases; nucleotides not matched to a gene: 6.

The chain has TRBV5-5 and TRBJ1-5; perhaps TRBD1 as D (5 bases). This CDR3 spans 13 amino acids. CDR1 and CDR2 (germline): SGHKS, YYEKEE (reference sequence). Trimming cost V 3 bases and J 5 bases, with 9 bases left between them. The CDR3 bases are TGTGCCAGCAGCTGGGACGGGGATCAGCCCCAGCATTTT. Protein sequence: CASSWDGDQPQHF.

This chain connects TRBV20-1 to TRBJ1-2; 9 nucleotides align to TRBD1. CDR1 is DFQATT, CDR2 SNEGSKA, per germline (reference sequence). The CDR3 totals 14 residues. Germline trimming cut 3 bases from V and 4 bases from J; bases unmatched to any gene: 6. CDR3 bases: TGCAGTGCTAGCGGACAGGGGCTTGGCTATGGCTACACCTTC. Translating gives CSASGQGLGYGYTF.